This record covers a single TCR beta chain. The CDR3 totals 13 residues. From germline, CDR1 is KGHDR and CDR2 SFDVKD. V was pared by 10 bases and J by 6 bases, with 6 bases of the junction left unmatched. Produced via immunoSEQ multiplex PCR; TCRdb's table is partial and in-frame only. The sample holds about 200,000 clones, 70% to 85% seen once. This entry belongs to a study of blood T cell repertoires in COVID-19. In the study overall: The origin of the acute and convalescent COVID-19 samples was the United States, Italy and Spain.

V and J are TRBV24-1 and TRBJ2-2, with 8 bases identical to TRBD1. Sequencing used peripheral blood. This TCR was sampled from a human donor with acute or convalescent COVID-19. The donor label of this sample is uncertain. CDR3 residues: CATQDRVSGELFF. CDR3 DNA sequence: TGTGCCACGCAGGACAGGGTTTCCGGGGAGCTGTTTTTT.